This T cell receptor (beta chain) came from a study of cytomegalovirus exposure and HLA in healthy donors. In the case of this clone: Its antigen is unidentified.

The PCR ran on 60 Vbeta and 13 Jbeta primers. The table came from immunoSEQ multiplex PCR; TCRdb's copy has only in-frame clones and leaves some out. The data hold approximately 220,000 clones, with 65% to 85% observed a single time. The length of the CDR3 is 15 residues. Germline V gives CDR1 LNHDA, CDR2 SQIVND (reference sequence). V lost 1 base, J lost 3 bases, and 6 bases stayed unmatched. Study observations and caveats: Published work reported that the classifier diagnosed cytomegalovirus status with high specificity and sensitivity. The later analysis indicated that the majority of CMV-associated TCR beta chains appeared HLA-restricted.

Sequences were obtained from PBMCs. The chain couples TRBV19 to TRBJ2-7; 7 nucleotides align to TRBD1. The clonotype comes from a boy younger than 10 in good health and CMV-seronegative. The CDR3 loop reads CASSIGTGVFYEQYF. DNA of the CDR3: TGTGCCAGTAGTATAGGCACAGGGGTGTTCTACGAGCAGTACTTC.